The 25 T cell receptor beta chains given below trace back to one sample, sequenced in a study of T-cell memory formation after mild COVID-19. TCRdb reprocessed the 5' RACE reads via MiXCR and lists one record per CDR3 protein. The sample records roughly 410,000 distinct CDR3 sequences, approximately 24% being singletons. The sequenced sample was PBMCs or a T cell subset sorted from them (not recorded which). The receptors were sampled from an adult woman who had mild COVID-19 (a few samples of this study predate the infection). Cell type and time point are not known.

The V gene is TRBV2, the J gene TRBJ1-6, with 9 bases matching TRBD1. The CDR3 has 16 amino acids. With V trimmed by 6 bases and J by 5 bases, 8 bases remained unmatched. The germline V gene has CDR1 SNHLY and CDR2 FYNNEI. CDR3 nucleotide sequence: TGTGCCAGCAGCGCCAGAAGACAGGGGGATAATTCACCCCTCCACTTT. This sequence encodes CASSARRQGDNSPLHF.

This chain joins TRBV2 and TRBJ2-7; D is uncertain. This CDR3 region has 12 residues. CDR1 SNHLY and CDR2 FYNNEI come from the germline V gene. V lost 6 bases and J lost 3, with 9 bases in between. This chain's CDR3 is CASRLTDYEQYF. CDR3 nucleotide sequence: TGTGCCAGCAGGCTTACAGACTACGAGCAGTACTTC.

This chain links TRBV6-2 or TRBV6-3 with TRBJ2-1; TRBD2 matches at 13 bases. Germline assignment: CDR1 MNHEY and CDR2 SVGEGT. With V trimmed by 2 bases and J by 2 bases, 3 bases remained unmatched. This CDR3 spans 17 amino acids. Here the CDR3 DNA reads TGTGCCAGCAGTTACGGGGGACTAGCGGGACCCTACAATGAGCAGTTCTTC. Translating gives CASSYGGLAGPYNEQFF.

This clonotype was observed a handful of times. The rearrangement joins TRBV12-5 to TRBJ2-2; 7 positions agree with TRBD1. The CDR3 runs to 12 residues. Germline V gene lookup returns CDR1 LGHNT and CDR2 FRNRAP. J gave up 6 bases and V 9 bases, and 4 bases lay outside the gene matches. CDR3 region: CASTGVAGELFF. The DNA of the CDR3 is TGTGCTAGCACAGGGGTAGCCGGGGAGCTGTTTTTT.

This clonotype was observed a handful of times. This sequence joins TRBV7-8 and TRBJ1-1; weak D call: TRBD1 (6 bases). This CDR3 contains 15 residues. V lost 5 bases to trimming and J lost 4 bases, with 17 bases between them. CDR1 and CDR2 (germline): SGHVS, FQNEAQ. This CDR3 reads CASSVRQAGSTEAFF. The CDR3 nucleotides read TGTGCCAGCAGCGTTCGACAGGCGGGGTCCACTGAAGCTTTCTTT.

The chain combines TRBV29-1 with TRBJ1-2; 10 bases fit TRBD1. The CDR3 has 11 residues. Germline V gene lookup returns CDR1 SQVTM and CDR2 ANQGSEA. The trim removed 4 bases at V and 8 bases at J, leaving 1 base unmatched. The CDR3 DNA reads as TGCAGCGTTGGGACAGGGGGAGGCTACACCTTC. Encoded protein: CSVGTGGGYTF.

V is TRBV12-3 or TRBV12-4 and J is TRBJ2-2; D not resolved. Deletions cut 8 bases from V and 4 bases from J, with 14 bases between. The CDR3 contains 14 residues. DNA for the CDR3: TGTGCCAGCGGCACCTCGGCGCGCACCGGGGAGCTGTTTTTT. It encodes CASGTSARTGELFF.

This chain connects TRBV15 to TRBJ1-5; the match to TRBD1 covers 7 bases. Per germline, CDR1 LNHNV and CDR2 YYDKDF (reference sequence). V lost 5 bases, J lost 1 base, and 5 bases stayed unmatched. The CDR3 extends over 15 amino acids. This CDR3 is CATSVDRASNQPQHF. The DNA for the CDR3 is TGTGCCACCAGCGTCGACAGGGCCAGCAATCAGCCCCAGCATTTT. The whole variable domain, filled in from reference TRBV15 and TRBJ1-5, reads DAMVIQNPRYQVTQFGKPVTLSCSQTLNHNVMYWYQQKSSQAPKLLFHYYDKDFNNEADTPDNFQSRRPNTSFCFLDIRSPGLGDTAMYLCATSVDRASNQPQHFGDGTRLSIL.

The rearrangement joins TRBV7-2 to TRBJ1-1; no reliable D call. The CDR3 loop spans 12 amino acids. V was pared by 2 bases and J by 4 bases, with 5 bases between. The germline gives CDR1 SGHTA, CDR2 FQGNSA. The DNA for the CDR3 is TGTGCCAGCAGCTTATTTGGCACTGAAGCTTTCTTT. Translating it yields CASSLFGTEAFF.

This clonotype appeared a few times. The V call is TRBV6-6, the J call TRBJ2-5; 9 bases are a match to TRBD2. After removal of 5 bases from V and 4 bases from J, the junction contained 8 bases not matched to a gene. CDR3 length: 15 amino acids. Germline V lookup: CDR1 MNHNY, CDR2 SVGAGI (reference sequence). CDR3 amino acids: CASSPSGRLRETQYF. CDR3 nucleotide sequence: TGTGCCAGCAGTCCAAGCGGGAGGTTACGAGAGACCCAGTACTTC.

This clonotype appeared a few times. The chain combines TRBV12-3 or TRBV12-4 with TRBJ2-7, with D tentatively TRBD1 or TRBD2 (7 bases each). With 8 bases removed from V and 4 bases from J, the gap between germline ends came to 18 bases. This CDR3 is 14 amino acids long. DNA of the CDR3: TGTGCCAGCGCAGGGGGGGCGGGGACGTACGAGCAGTACTTC. This sequence encodes CASAGGAGTYEQYF.

V is TRBV5-6 and J is TRBJ1-1, with D hard to call. Trimming removed 0 bases from V and 0 bases from J, with 12 bases in between. Germline CDR1 and CDR2: SGHDT and YYEEEE. The CDR3 covers 16 residues. The CDR3 nucleotides are TGTGCCAGCAGCTTGGCTATAGGGCTGCTGAACACTGAAGCTTTCTTT. Amino acids: CASSLAIGLLNTEAFF.

V gene TRBV24-1 combines with J gene TRBJ2-1; 8 nucleotides align to TRBD1. V lost 2 bases, J lost 10 bases, and 9 bases stayed unmatched. Germline loops: CDR1 KGHDR, CDR2 SFDVKD. This CDR3 spans 15 amino acids. This chain's CDR3 is CATSDSLTGVREQFF. The CDR3 DNA sequence: TGTGCCACCAGTGATTCCTTGACAGGGGTGAGGGAGCAGTTCTTC.

The chain links TRBV15 to TRBJ2-1, with 9 bases identical to TRBD1. Losses at the gene ends were 0 bases for V and 5 bases for J; bases not matched to a gene: 5. Per germline, CDR1 LNHNV and CDR2 YYDKDF (reference sequence). This CDR3 region has 16 residues. As DNA, the CDR3 is TGTGCCACCAGCAGAGATCAGAGGGACAGGGACAATGAGCAGTTCTTC. It encodes CATSRDQRDRDNEQFF.

This chain uses TRBV20-1 with TRBJ2-1; 15 positions agree with TRBD2. The CDR3 is 16 amino acids. Unmatched junction bases numbered 10, after V lost 5 bases and J lost 8 bases. The germline V gene has CDR1 DFQATT and CDR2 SNEGSKA (reference sequence). The DNA of the CDR3 is TGCAGTGCTCCAGGACTAGCGGGAGGGCCTAGCTATGAGCAGTTCTTC. It encodes CSAPGLAGGPSYEQFF.

The V gene is TRBV18, the J gene TRBJ2-3; 13 bases fit TRBD2. Germline V gene sequence: CDR1 KGHSH, CDR2 LQKENI. The V gene end was trimmed by 3 bases and the J gene end by 0 bases; junction bases not matched to a gene: 6. The CDR3 consists of 18 residues. The CDR3 protein is CASSPGLAGPTSTDTQYF. Written as DNA, the CDR3 is TGTGCCAGCTCACCGGGACTAGCGGGACCTACTAGCACAGATACGCAGTATTTT.

This clonotype was found a few times. This chain uses TRBV20-1 with TRBJ1-4; TRBD1 agrees at 12 bases. The CDR3 spans 13 residues. In germline, CDR1 is DFQATT, CDR2 SNEGSKA (reference sequence). V lost 6 bases to trimming and J lost 8 bases; unmatched junction nucleotides: 4. Here the CDR3 reads CSAPGTGGEKLFF. CDR3 DNA sequence: TGCAGTGCGCCCGGGACAGGGGGCGAAAAACTGTTTTTT.

Regarding this clonotype: The junction does not match germline at one end; this may be a read error. The CDR3 loop is CASSQGREGPYNEQFF. CDR3 nucleotide sequence: TGTGCCAGCAGTCAAGGGAGGGAGGGCCCCTACAATGAGCAGTTCTTC. The chain joins TRBV4-2 to TRBJ2-1; the match to TRBD2 covers 7 bases. CDR1 and CDR2 from the germline V gene are LGHNA and YNFKEQ. This CDR3 comprises 16 residues.

The rearrangement links TRBV7-2 to TRBJ1-6; 8 bases match TRBD1. Germline V gene data show CDR1 as SGHTA and CDR2 as FQGNSA. CDR3 length equals 14 residues. The V and J ends lost 5 bases and 8 bases, in that order; junction bases with no gene match: 5. The DNA of the CDR3 is TGTGCCAGCAGCAGGACAGGGAACTATTCACCCCTCCACTTT. Its protein product is CASSRTGNYSPLHF.

This chain uses TRBV5-1 with TRBJ1-1, with D unclear. V lost 5 bases to trimming and J lost 2 bases, with 16 bases between them. The V gene's germline CDR1 is SGHRS and CDR2 YFSETQ. The CDR3 totals 15 residues. The CDR3 reads CASRGSEFGNTEAFF. CDR3 coding DNA: TGCGCCAGCAGGGGTTCAGAATTTGGCAACACTGAAGCTTTCTTT. The full variable domain, its missing parts supplied by reference TRBV5-1 and TRBJ1-1, is KAGVTQTPRYLIKTRGQQVTLSCSPISGHRSVSWYQQTPGQGLQFLFEYFSETQRNKGNFPGRFSGRQFSNSRSEMNVSTLELGDSALYLCASRGSEFGNTEAFFGQGTRLTVV.

The CDR3 coding sequence is TGTGCCAGCAGTTACCTGACTAGCGGGTACAATGAGCAGTTCTTC. It is translated as CASSYLTSGYNEQFF. V is TRBV6-5 and J is TRBJ2-1; 10 bases match TRBD2. Trimming cost V 2 bases and J 4 bases; bases outside gene matches: 2. The germline CDR1 and CDR2 sequences are MNHEY and SVGAGI. The CDR3 length is 15 residues.

This chain uses TRBV10-3 with TRBJ2-7; the D gene is possibly TRBD2 (6 bases). CDR3 length: 14 amino acids. Germline lookup yields CDR1 ENHRY and CDR2 SYGVKD. V was clipped by 2 bases and J by 2 bases, with 10 bases between them. This CDR3 is CAISEAREAYEQYF. CDR3 nucleotides: TGTGCCATCAGTGAGGCGCGGGAAGCCTACGAGCAGTACTTC.

This sequence joins TRBV4-2 and TRBJ2-7; maybe TRBD1 (6 bases). Germline V gene sequence: CDR1 LGHNA, CDR2 YNFKEQ. The CDR3 has 15 amino acids. V dropped 0 bases and J dropped 2 bases, with 11 bases sitting between them. The DNA for the CDR3 is TGTGCCAGCAGCCAAGACACAGGGCCTACCTACGAGCAGTACTTC. It translates to CASSQDTGPTYEQYF.

The chain employs TRBV3-1 and TRBJ1-6, with unresolved D. The CDR3 totals 14 residues. Trimming took 4 bases from V and 3 from J, leaving 7 bases between them. Germline lookup yields CDR1 LGHDT and CDR2 YNNKEL (reference sequence). Written as DNA, the CDR3 is TGTGCCAGCAGCCTCGCCGGCTATAATTCACCCCTCCACTTT. This codes for CASSLAGYNSPLHF.

This clonotype occurred a few times. This rearrangement joins TRBV7-9 to TRBJ2-1; D not certain. V was clipped by 0 bases and J by 0 bases, with 9 bases between them. Germline V gene sequence: CDR1 SEHNR, CDR2 FQNEAQ (reference sequence). The CDR3 has 16 amino acids. Written as DNA, the CDR3 is TGTGCCAGCAGCTTAGCTCTGCGGAGCTCCTACAATGAGCAGTTCTTC. Protein: CASSLALRSSYNEQFF.